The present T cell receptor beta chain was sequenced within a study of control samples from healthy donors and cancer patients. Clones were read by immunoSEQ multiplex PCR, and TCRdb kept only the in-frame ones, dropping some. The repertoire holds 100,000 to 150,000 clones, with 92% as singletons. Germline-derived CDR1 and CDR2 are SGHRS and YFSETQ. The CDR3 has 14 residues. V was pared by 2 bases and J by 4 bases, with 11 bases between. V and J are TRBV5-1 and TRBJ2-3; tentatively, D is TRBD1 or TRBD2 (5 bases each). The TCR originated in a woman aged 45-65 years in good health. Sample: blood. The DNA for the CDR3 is TGCGCCAGCAGCTTCCTGGGGGATTCAGATACGCAGTATTTT. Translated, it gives CASSFLGDSDTQYF.